The source of this TCR beta chain is a study of response to subunit inactivated influenza vaccine. Overall study results and limits: Few new T cells, the authors suggested, are recruited by each seasonal influenza vaccination.

TCRdb reanalysed the RT-PCR reads using MiXCR and keeps one entry per CDR3 protein. The table lists over 650,000 distinct CDR3 sequences, around 20% of them singletons. This CDR3 has 16 residues. The V segment lost 2 bases and the J segment 0 bases; nucleotides outside the gene matches: 4. From germline, CDR1 is SNHLY and CDR2 FYNNEI. Remarks on this clonotype: Its antigen is not known.

The sequence was collected from a man aged 50 to 59 who received an inactivated influenza vaccine. The specimen comprised PBMCs from blood, sampled 5 days after vaccination. The chain links TRBV2 to TRBJ2-4; 7 bases agree with TRBD1. The CDR3, as DNA: TGTGCCAGCAGTGAACGACAGGGTTCAGCCAAAAACATTCAGTACTTC. It yields the protein CASSERQGSAKNIQYF.